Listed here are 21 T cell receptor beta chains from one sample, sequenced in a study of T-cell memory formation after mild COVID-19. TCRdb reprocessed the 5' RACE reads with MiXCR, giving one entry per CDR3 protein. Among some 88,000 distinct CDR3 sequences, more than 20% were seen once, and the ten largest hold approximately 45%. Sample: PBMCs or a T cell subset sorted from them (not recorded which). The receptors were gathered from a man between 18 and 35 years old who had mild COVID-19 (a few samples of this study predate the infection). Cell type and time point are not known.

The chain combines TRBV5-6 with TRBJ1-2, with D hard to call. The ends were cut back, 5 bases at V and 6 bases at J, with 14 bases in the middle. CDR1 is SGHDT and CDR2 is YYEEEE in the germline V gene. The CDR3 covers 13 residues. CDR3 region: CASSRTVQDGYTF. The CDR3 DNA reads TGTGCCAGCAGTCGGACGGTGCAAGATGGCTACACCTTC.

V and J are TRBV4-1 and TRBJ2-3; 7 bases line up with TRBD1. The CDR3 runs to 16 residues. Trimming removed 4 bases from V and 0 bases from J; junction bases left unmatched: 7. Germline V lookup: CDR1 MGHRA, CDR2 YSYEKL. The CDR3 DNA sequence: TGCGCCAGCAGCCCTCGGGGACAGAGCAGCACAGATACGCAGTATTTT. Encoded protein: CASSPRGQSSTDTQYF.

This CDR3 reads CASSLGVATGELFF. In nucleotides, the CDR3 is TGTGCCAGCAGCTTGGGGGTCGCCACCGGGGAGCTGTTTTTT. The rearrangement links TRBV5-4 to TRBJ2-2; D uncertain. The CDR3 has 14 amino acids. V lost 0 bases and J lost 4, with 7 bases in between. The germline V gene encodes CDR1 SGHNT and CDR2 YYREEE (reference sequence).

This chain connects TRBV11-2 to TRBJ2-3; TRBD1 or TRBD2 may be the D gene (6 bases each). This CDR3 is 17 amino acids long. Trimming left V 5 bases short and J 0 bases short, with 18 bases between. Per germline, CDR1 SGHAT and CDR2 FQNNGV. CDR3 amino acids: CASSLRPRGPSTDTQYF. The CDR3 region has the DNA TGTGCCAGCAGCCTACGCCCTCGGGGGCCCAGCACAGATACGCAGTATTTT.

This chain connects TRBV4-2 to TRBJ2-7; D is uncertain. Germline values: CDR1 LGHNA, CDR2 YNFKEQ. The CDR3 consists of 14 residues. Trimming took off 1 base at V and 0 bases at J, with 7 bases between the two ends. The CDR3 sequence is CASSQGWGSYEQYF. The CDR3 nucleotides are TGTGCCAGCAGCCAAGGATGGGGCTCCTACGAGCAGTACTTC.

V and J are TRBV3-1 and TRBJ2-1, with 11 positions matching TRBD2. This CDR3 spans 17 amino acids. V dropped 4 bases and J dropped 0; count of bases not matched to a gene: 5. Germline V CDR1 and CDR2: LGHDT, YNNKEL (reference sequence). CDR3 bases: TGTGCCAGCAGCCTAGCGGGGGGGCGCTTCTCCTACAATGAGCAGTTCTTC. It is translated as CASSLAGGRFSYNEQFF.

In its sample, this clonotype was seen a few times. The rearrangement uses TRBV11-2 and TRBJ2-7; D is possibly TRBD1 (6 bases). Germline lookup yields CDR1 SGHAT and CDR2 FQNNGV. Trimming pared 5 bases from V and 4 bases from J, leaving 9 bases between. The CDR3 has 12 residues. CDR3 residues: CASSLTGYEQYF. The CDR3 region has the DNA TGTGCCAGCAGCCTTACAGGGTACGAGCAGTACTTC.

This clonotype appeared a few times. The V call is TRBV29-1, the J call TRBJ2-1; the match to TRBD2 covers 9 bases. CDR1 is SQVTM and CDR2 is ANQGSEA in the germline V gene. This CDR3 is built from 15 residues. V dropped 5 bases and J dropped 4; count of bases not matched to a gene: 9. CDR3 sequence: CSVSPQAGGYNEQFF. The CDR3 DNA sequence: TGCAGCGTTTCCCCCCAAGCGGGGGGATACAATGAGCAGTTCTTC.

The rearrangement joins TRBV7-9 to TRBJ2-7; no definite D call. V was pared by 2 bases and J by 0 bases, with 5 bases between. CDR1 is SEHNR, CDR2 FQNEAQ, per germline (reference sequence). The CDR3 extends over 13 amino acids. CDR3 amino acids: CASSLPGSYEQYV. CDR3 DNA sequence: TGTGCCAGCAGCTTACCGGGCTCCTACGAGCAGTACGTC.

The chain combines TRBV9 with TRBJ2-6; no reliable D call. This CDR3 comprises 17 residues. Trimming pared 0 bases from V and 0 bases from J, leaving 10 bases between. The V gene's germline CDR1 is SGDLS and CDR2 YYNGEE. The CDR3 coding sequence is TGTGCCAGCAGCGTAGACCGGGTCGACTCTGGGGCCAACGTCCTGACTTTC. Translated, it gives CASSVDRVDSGANVLTF.

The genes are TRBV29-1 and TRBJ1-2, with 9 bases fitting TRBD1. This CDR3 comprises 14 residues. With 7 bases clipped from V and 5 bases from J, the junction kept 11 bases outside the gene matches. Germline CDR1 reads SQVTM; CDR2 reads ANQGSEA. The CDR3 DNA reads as TGCAGCGCCGGACAGGGGATGGGGCCTTATGGCTACACCTTC. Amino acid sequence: CSAGQGMGPYGYTF.

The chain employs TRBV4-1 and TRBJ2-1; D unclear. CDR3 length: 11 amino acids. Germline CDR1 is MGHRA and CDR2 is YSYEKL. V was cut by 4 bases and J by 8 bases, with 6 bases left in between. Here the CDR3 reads CASSLLYEQFF. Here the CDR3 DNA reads TGCGCCAGCAGCCTCCTTTATGAGCAGTTCTTC.

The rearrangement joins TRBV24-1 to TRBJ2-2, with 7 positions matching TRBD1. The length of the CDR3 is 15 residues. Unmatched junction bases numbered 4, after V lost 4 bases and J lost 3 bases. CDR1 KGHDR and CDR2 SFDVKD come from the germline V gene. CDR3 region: CATSETGAHTGELFF. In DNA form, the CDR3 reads TGTGCCACCAGTGAAACAGGGGCGCACACCGGGGAGCTGTTTTTT.

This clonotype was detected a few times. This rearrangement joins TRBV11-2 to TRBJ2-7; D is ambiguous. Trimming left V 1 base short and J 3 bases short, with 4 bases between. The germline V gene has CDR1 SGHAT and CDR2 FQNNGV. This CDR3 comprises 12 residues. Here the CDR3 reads CASSLGSYEQYV. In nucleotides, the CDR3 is TGTGCCAGCAGCTTAGGCAGCTACGAGCAGTACGTC.

CDR3: CASSSSRSMAKNIQYF. The DNA of the CDR3 is TGTGCCAGCAGTTCTTCCCGCTCCATGGCCAAAAACATTCAGTACTTC. The V and J genes are TRBV27 and TRBJ2-4; no definite D call. The germline V and J ends were trimmed by 4 bases and 1 base, with 14 bases remaining between them. The V gene's germline CDR1 is MNHEY and CDR2 SMNVEV (reference sequence). CDR3 length equals 16 residues.

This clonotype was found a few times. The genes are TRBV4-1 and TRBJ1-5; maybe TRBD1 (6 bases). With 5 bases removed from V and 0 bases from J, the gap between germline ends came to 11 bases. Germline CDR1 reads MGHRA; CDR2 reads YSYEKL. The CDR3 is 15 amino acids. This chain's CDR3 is CASSDRQVSNQPQHF. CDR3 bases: TGCGCCAGCAGCGATAGACAGGTTAGCAATCAGCCCCAGCATTTT.

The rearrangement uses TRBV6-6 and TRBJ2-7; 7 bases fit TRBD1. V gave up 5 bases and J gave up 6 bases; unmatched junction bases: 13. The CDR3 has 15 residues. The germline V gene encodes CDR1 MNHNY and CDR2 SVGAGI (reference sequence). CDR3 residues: CASSPQMSGQPEQYV. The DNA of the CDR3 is TGTGCCAGCAGTCCTCAGATGTCGGGACAGCCCGAGCAGTACGTC.

For the CDR3, the DNA is TGCGCCAGCAGCCAACACAGGGAGAGTGAGCAGTACGTC. Encoded protein: CASSQHRESEQYV. The chain has TRBV4-1 and TRBJ2-7; the D gene is possibly TRBD1 (6 bases). The CDR3 is 13 residues long. The ends were cut back, 2 bases at V and 7 bases at J, with 12 bases in the middle. CDR1 and CDR2 from the germline V gene are MGHRA and YSYEKL.

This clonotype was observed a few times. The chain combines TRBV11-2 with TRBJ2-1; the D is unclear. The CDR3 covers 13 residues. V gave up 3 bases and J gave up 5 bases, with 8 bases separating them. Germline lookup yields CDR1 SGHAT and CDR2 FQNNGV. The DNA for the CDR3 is TGTGCCAGCAGCTTTAGCCCTAACAATGAGCAGTTCTTC. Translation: CASSFSPNNEQFF.

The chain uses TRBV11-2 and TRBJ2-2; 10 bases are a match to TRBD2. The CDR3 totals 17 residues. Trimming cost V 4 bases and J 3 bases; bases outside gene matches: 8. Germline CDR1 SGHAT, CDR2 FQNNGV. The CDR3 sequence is CASSSGLAGVHTGELFF. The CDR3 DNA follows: TGTGCCAGCAGCTCCGGCCTAGCGGGGGTTCACACCGGGGAGCTGTTTTTT.

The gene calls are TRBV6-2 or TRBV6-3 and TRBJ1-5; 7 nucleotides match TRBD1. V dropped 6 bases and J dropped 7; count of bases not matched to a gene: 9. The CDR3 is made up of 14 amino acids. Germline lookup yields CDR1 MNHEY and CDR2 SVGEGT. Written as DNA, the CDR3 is TGTGCCAGCAGGTACAGACAGGGTAGCCAGCCCCAGCATTTT. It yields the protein CASRYRQGSQPQHF.